The clone carrying this T cell receptor (beta chain) occurred a few times. Its cognate antigen is unknown. TCRdb itself ran the reads through MiXCR, one entry per CDR3 protein. The sample records about 600,000 distinct CDR3 sequences, approximately 24% being singletons. This CDR3 has 14 residues. The V gene lost 5 bases and the J gene lost 5 bases, with 10 bases spanning the gap. These data are taken from a study of T cell repertoires in cytomegalovirus infection. Study-wide background: Matching HLA type and CMV infection were both indicated by public TCR beta signatures.

Study outcomes and limitations: Totalled public TCR beta family frequency picked out people who carried CMV plus the relevant HLA.

The TCR originated in a human donor in good health (CMV status not recorded). Some clones in this sample may be carry-over from other donors' samples. Sample: CD8+ T cells from PBMCs. This chain uses TRBV12-3 or TRBV12-4 with TRBJ1-6; tentative D call: TRBD1 (5 bases). This CDR3 is CASSHGTHNSPLHF. CDR3 nucleotides: TGTGCCAGCAGTCACGGGACCCATAATTCACCCCTCCACTTT.